This T cell receptor beta chain appears in the sequencing data of a study of T cell changes during pregnancy in multiple sclerosis. Assay used: immunoSEQ multiplex PCR; TCRdb lists only in-frame clones, some missing. The sample includes about 100,000 clones, around nine tenths seen only once; the top ten take under 1.5%. The V and J ends lost 0 bases and 0 bases respectively, with 10 bases between them. CDR1 is SGHNT and CDR2 is YYREEE in the germline V gene (reference sequence). The CDR3 is made up of 15 amino acids. The source of this sequence is a female donor with multiple sclerosis, enrolled in a pregnancy study. The chain couples TRBV5-4 to TRBJ2-7, with D maybe TRBD1 (6 bases). This material consisted of peripheral blood, taken in the second trimester of pregnancy. DNA of the CDR3: TGTGCCAGCAGCTTGGGGAACAGGGACTCCTACGAGCAGTACTTC. Translating it yields CASSLGNRDSYEQYF.